Below are 26 T cell receptor beta chains sequenced from a single sample in a study of TIL therapy for anti-PD-1-resistant metastatic lung cancer. Stated time point: pre-treatment sample, taken before nivolumab and TIL therapy. This was the immunoSEQ v3 assay. Sequenced by immunoSEQ multiplex PCR; TCRdb stores in-frame clones only, minus some. The data show tens of thousands of clones, 78% seen once. Specimen: blood, collected at baseline. These receptors all stem from a person between 25 and 80 years old with non-small cell lung cancer.

The genes are TRBV10-3 and TRBJ2-7; TRBD1 aligns across 7 bases. CDR1 and CDR2 from the germline V gene are ENHRY and SYGVKD. V was clipped by 3 bases and J by 4 bases; unmatched bases: 12. The CDR3 has 16 amino acids. In DNA, the CDR3 is TGTGCCATCAGTGAAGAACCGGGACAGTTGGTATACGAGCAGTACTTC. Translated: CAISEEPGQLVYEQYF.

The rearrangement joins TRBV6-6 to TRBJ1-5; D might be TRBD1 (5 bases). Germline CDR1 and CDR2: MNHNY and SVGAGI (reference sequence). The CDR3 contains 14 residues. V lost 8 bases and J lost 7, with 18 bases in between. The CDR3 spells CASYQDSFRQPQHF. Here the CDR3 DNA reads TGTGCCAGCTATCAAGACAGTTTTAGACAGCCCCAGCATTTT.

V usage is TRBV5-4 and J usage is TRBJ2-3; D is undetermined. This CDR3 is built from 12 residues. Trimming shortened V by 4 bases and J by 0 bases, and 3 bases separated the two germline ends. The germline V gene has CDR1 SGHNT and CDR2 YYREEE (reference sequence). The CDR3 sequence: CASSPSTDTQYF. In DNA form, the CDR3 reads TGTGCCAGCAGCCCTAGCACAGATACGCAGTATTTT. The whole variable domain, filled in from reference TRBV5-4 and TRBJ2-3, reads ETGVTQSPTHLIKTRGQQVTLRCSSQSGHNTVSWYQQALGQGPQFIFQYYREEENGRGNFPPRFSGLQFPNYSSELNVNALELDDSALYLCASSPSTDTQYFGPGTRLTVL.

The chain combines TRBV6-6 with TRBJ2-7; D tentatively fits TRBD1 or TRBD2 (5 bases each). The germline V and J ends were trimmed by 2 bases and 2 bases, with 7 bases remaining between them. The CDR3 runs 13 residues. CDR1 and CDR2 from the germline V gene are MNHNY and SVGAGI (reference sequence). The CDR3 spells CASSYGTTYEQYF. The CDR3 nucleotides read TGTGCCAGCAGTTACGGGACGACCTACGAGCAGTACTTC.

The CDR3 nucleotides read TGTGCCAGCAGCTTAGGTTTAGGCACAGATACGCAGTATTTT. This encodes CASSLGLGTDTQYF. J is TRBJ2-3 and V is TRBV7-2; D not resolved. V was shortened by 1 base and J by 1 base, with 6 bases between the two germline ends. Germline lookup yields CDR1 SGHTA and CDR2 FQGNSA. This CDR3 is built from 14 residues.

This rearrangement joins TRBV11-2 to TRBJ2-2, with D possibly being TRBD1 or TRBD2 (5 bases each). Trimming removed 0 bases from V and 8 bases from J, with 13 bases in between. Germline V CDR1 and CDR2: SGHAT, FQNNGV. The CDR3 is 15 amino acids. The DNA for the CDR3 is TGTGCCAGCAGCTTAGAGTGGGACCTCACTGGGGAGCTGTTTTTT. Amino acid sequence: CASSLEWDLTGELFF.

This chain uses TRBV6-1 with TRBJ2-3; D not certain. This CDR3 is 13 amino acids long. Germline CDR1 MNHNS, CDR2 SASEGT. Trimming stripped 2 bases from V and 3 bases from J, with 6 bases between. For the CDR3, the DNA is TGTGCCAGCAGTGAAACGTGGACAGATACGCAGTATTTT. Protein: CASSETWTDTQYF.

The rearrangement joins TRBV7-3 to TRBJ2-5; 9 positions agree with TRBD2. This CDR3 comprises 17 residues. CDR1 SGHTA and CDR2 FQGTGA come from the germline V gene. The V segment lost 5 bases and the J segment 6 bases; nucleotides outside the gene matches: 16. The CDR3 bases are TGTGCCAGCAGCCCCGGTGTAGCGGGGGCGCTCGGGAAGACCCAGTACTTC. Encoded protein: CASSPGVAGALGKTQYF.

The chain combines TRBV18 with TRBJ2-1, with 13 bases that match TRBD2. The germline CDR1 and CDR2 sequences are KGHSH and LQKENI. The length of the CDR3 is 17 residues. V shed 4 bases, J shed 4 bases, and the junction held 7 bases outside the gene matches. The CDR3 loop is CASSRLRTSGSYNEQFF. CDR3 DNA sequence: TGTGCCAGCTCACGGCTACGGACTAGCGGGAGTTACAATGAGCAGTTCTTC. Based on the CDR3 plus reference TRBV18 and TRBJ2-1, the full variable domain is NAGVMQNPRHLVRRRGQEARLRCSPMKGHSHVYWYRQLPEEGLKFMVYLQKENIIDESGMPKERFSAEFPKEGPSILRIQQVVRGDSAAYFCASSRLRTSGSYNEQFFGPGTRLTVL.

V is TRBV29-1 and J is TRBJ2-5; TRBD2 matches at 12 bases. Gene TRBJ2-7 matches the end of the DNA better, so the J call may be wrong. The germline gives CDR1 SQVTM, CDR2 ANQGSEA. The CDR3 is 12 residues long. The CDR3 DNA sequence: TGCAGCGCTGGACTAGCGGGATACGAGCAGTACTTC. Translating it yields CSAGLAGYEQYF.

The V and J genes are TRBV5-8 and TRBJ1-2, with D possibly TRBD1 on 6 matching bases. Germline V lookup: CDR1 SGHTS, CDR2 YDEGEE. Trimming took 4 bases from V and 5 from J, leaving 18 bases between them. The CDR3 contains 15 residues. CDR3 DNA sequence: TGTGCCAGCAGCCTGATCTCCAGGGGATTATATGGCTACACCTTC. Translation gives CASSLISRGLYGYTF.

The chain is built from TRBV7-2 and TRBJ2-1; tentatively, D is TRBD1 or TRBD2 (5 bases each). CDR1 and CDR2 from the germline V gene are SGHTA and FQGNSA. V was shortened by 5 bases and J by 7 bases, with 15 bases between the two germline ends. The length of the CDR3 is 14 residues. The CDR3 sequence is CASSRPGPENEQFF. For the CDR3, the DNA is TGTGCCAGCAGCCGCCCGGGACCGGAAAATGAGCAGTTCTTC.

V usage is TRBV4-3 and J usage is TRBJ2-1; TRBD2 agrees at 7 bases. There are 15 residues in the CDR3. Germline lookup yields CDR1 LGHNA and CDR2 YSLEER. Trimming cost V 0 bases and J 9 bases; bases outside gene matches: 8. The CDR3, as DNA: TGCGCCAGCAGCCAAGATCGAGGGACTAAGGTTGAGCAGTTCTTC. This sequence encodes CASSQDRGTKVEQFF.

In its sample, this clone was seen a few times. The chain recombines TRBV6-5 with TRBJ1-2, with 10 bases aligning to TRBD1. Losses at the gene ends were 0 bases for V and 2 bases for J; bases not matched to a gene: 3. This CDR3 has 16 residues. Looked up from germline, CDR1 is MNHEY and CDR2 is SVGAGI. DNA for the CDR3: TGTGCCAGCAGTTACTCCAGACAGGGGGCGAACTATGGCTACACCTTC. Its protein product is CASSYSRQGANYGYTF.

The V call is TRBV28, the J call TRBJ1-6; D unclear. CDR1 MDHEN and CDR2 SYDVKM come from the germline V gene. CDR3 length equals 16 residues. V was clipped by 6 bases and J by 0 bases, with 12 bases between them. The CDR3, as DNA: TGTGCCAGCAGCCCCGTGGGGAGCTCCTATAATTCACCCCTCCACTTT. Encoded protein: CASSPVGSSYNSPLHF. Full variable domain (remainder filled in from reference TRBV28 and TRBJ1-6): DVKVTQSSRYLVKRTGEKVFLECVQDMDHENMFWYRQDPGLGLRLIYFSYDVKMKEKGDIPEGYSVSREKKERFSLILESASTNQTSMYLCASSPVGSSYNSPLHFGNGTRLTVT.

The chain combines TRBV4-1 with TRBJ1-1; TRBD1 matches 7 bases. CDR3 length: 15 residues. The V segment lost 4 bases and the J segment 3 bases; nucleotides outside the gene matches: 8. CDR1 is MGHRA, CDR2 YSYEKL, per germline. The CDR3 DNA is TGCGCCAGCAGCCTCATCACAGGGGATCACACTGAAGCTTTCTTT. Its protein is CASSLITGDHTEAFF.

This clone was found a few times. V usage is TRBV6-5 and J usage is TRBJ1-3, with D uncertain. Germline V CDR1 and CDR2: MNHEY, SVGAGI. This CDR3 spans 15 amino acids. With 2 bases removed from V and 2 bases from J, the gap between germline ends came to 10 bases. CDR3 sequence: CASSYGRLPGNTIYF. Here the CDR3 DNA reads TGTGCCAGCAGTTACGGGCGACTTCCTGGAAACACCATATATTTT.

The chain carries TRBV4-1 and TRBJ2-3, with no clear D. CDR3 length: 15 amino acids. Trimming took 1 base from V and 0 from J, leaving 8 bases between them. Germline-derived CDR1 and CDR2 are MGHRA and YSYEKL. CDR3 residues: CASSQARSSTDTQYF. The CDR3 DNA reads TGCGCCAGCAGCCAAGCTAGAAGTAGCACAGATACGCAGTATTTT.

This clone was observed a handful of times. This sequence joins TRBV11-2 and TRBJ2-7; D call uncertain. The CDR3 contains 15 residues. From germline, CDR1 is SGHAT and CDR2 FQNNGV. The V end was cut by 4 bases, the J end by 6 bases, with 19 bases between. The CDR3 loop reads CASSSADGFKAEQYF. CDR3 in DNA: TGTGCCAGCAGCTCCGCGGACGGATTTAAGGCCGAGCAGTACTTC.

CDR3 loop: CASSVNPSGSGGEQYF. Here the CDR3 DNA reads TGTGCCAGCAGCGTAAATCCTAGCGGGAGCGGAGGCGAGCAGTACTTC. V is TRBV9 and J is TRBJ2-7; 10 bases are shared with TRBD2. The V gene end was trimmed by 1 base and the J gene end by 6 bases; junction bases not matched to a gene: 10. Germline CDR1 is SGDLS and CDR2 is YYNGEE. There are 16 residues in the CDR3. Full variable domain (outside the CDR3, taken from reference TRBV9 and TRBJ2-7): DSGVTQTPKHLITATGQRVTLRCSPRSGDLSVYWYQQSLDQGLQFLIQYYNGEERAKGNILERFSAQQFPDLHSELNLSSLELGDSALYFCASSVNPSGSGGEQYFGPGTRLTVT.

The gene calls are TRBV6-5 and TRBJ1-2, with 7 bases fitting TRBD1. V lost 4 bases and J lost 3; bases outside the gene matches: 5. The CDR3 loop spans 14 amino acids. The germline V gene has CDR1 MNHEY and CDR2 SVGAGI. The CDR3 DNA sequence: TGTGCCAGCAGTTTTAGGGGGCGCGACTATGGCTACACCTTC. This encodes CASSFRGRDYGYTF.

The rearrangement joins TRBV6-4 to TRBJ2-1, with 7 bases matching TRBD1. CDR1 is MRHNA and CDR2 is SNTAGT in the germline V gene. The CDR3 is 16 residues long. V lost 7 bases to trimming and J lost 6 bases; unmatched junction nucleotides: 15. CDR3 bases: TGTGCCAGCATGTTGCACCCGGGACAGCTTTTCAATGAGCAGTTCTTC. Its protein product is CASMLHPGQLFNEQFF.

The chain's CDR3 is CASSSSGNTGELFF. For the CDR3, the DNA is TGTGCCAGTAGTAGCTCAGGGAACACCGGGGAGCTGTTTTTT. The V gene is TRBV19, the J gene TRBJ2-2; D gene ambiguous. The CDR3 is 14 amino acids. Germline CDR1 is LNHDA and CDR2 is SQIVND (reference sequence). The ends were cut back, 4 bases at V and 1 base at J, with 7 bases in the middle.

The genes are TRBV6-1 and TRBJ1-5; maybe TRBD1 (6 bases). There are 16 residues in the CDR3. Germline-derived CDR1 and CDR2 are MNHNS and SASEGT. Between the trimmed V and J ends, which lost 2 bases and 3 bases, there was a span of 14 bases. CDR3 DNA sequence: TGTGCCAGCAGTGAATTGGGACAAATTAACAATCAGCCCCAGCATTTT. Its protein product is CASSELGQINNQPQHF.

CDR3 bases: TGTGCCAGCAGCCCCGAGGGGGGCGTCGTAGGCGGCTACACCTTC. Translated, it gives CASSPEGGVVGGYTF. The V and J genes are TRBV7-3 and TRBJ1-2, with a weak D call TRBD1 (6 bases). This CDR3 contains 15 residues. The V gene lost 5 bases and the J gene lost 8 bases, with 21 bases spanning the gap. CDR1 is SGHTA, CDR2 FQGTGA, per germline.

The chain carries TRBV30 and TRBJ1-2; D not certain. The V end lost 0 bases, the J end lost 5 bases, and 7 bases lay between the germline ends. Germline-derived CDR1 and CDR2 are GTSNPN and SVGIG (reference sequence). The CDR3 runs to 12 residues. The CDR3 region is CAWSVREYGYTF. As DNA, the CDR3 is TGTGCCTGGAGTGTACGGGAATATGGCTACACCTTC. Full variable domain (outside the CDR3, taken from reference TRBV30 and TRBJ1-2): SQTIHQWPATLVQPVGSPLSLECTVEGTSNPNLYWYRQAAGRGLQLLFYSVGIGQISSEVPQNLSASRPQDRQFILSSKKLLLSDSGFYLCAWSVREYGYTFGSGTRLTVV.